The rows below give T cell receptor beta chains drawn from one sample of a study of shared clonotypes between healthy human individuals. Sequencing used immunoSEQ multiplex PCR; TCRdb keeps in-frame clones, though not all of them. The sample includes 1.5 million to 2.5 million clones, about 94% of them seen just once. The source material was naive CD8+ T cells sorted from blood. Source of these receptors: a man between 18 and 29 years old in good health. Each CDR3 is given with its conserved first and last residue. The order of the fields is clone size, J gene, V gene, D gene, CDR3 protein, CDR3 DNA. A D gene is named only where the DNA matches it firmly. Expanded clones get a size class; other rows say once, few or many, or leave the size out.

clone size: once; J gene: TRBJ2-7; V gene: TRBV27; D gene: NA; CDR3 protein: CASSLSLASYEQYF; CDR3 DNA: TGTGCCAGCAGTTTATCTCTAGCGTCCTACGAGCAGTACTTC
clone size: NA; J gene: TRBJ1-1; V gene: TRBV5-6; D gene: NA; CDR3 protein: CASSHTANTEAFF; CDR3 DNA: TGTGCCAGCAGCCACACAGCGAACACTGAAGCTTTCTTT
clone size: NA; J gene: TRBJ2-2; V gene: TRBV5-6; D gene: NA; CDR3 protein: CASSSYGHTGELFF; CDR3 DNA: TGTGCCAGCAGCTCATACGGACACACCGGGGAGCTGTTTTTT
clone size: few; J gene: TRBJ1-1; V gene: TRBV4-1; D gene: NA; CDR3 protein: CASSPRQGGTEAFF; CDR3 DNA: TGCGCCAGCAGCCCCCGCCAGGGTGGTACTGAAGCTTTCTTT
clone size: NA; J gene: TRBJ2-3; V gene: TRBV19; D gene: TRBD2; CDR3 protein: CATRGGASGGADTQYF; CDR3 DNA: TGTGCCACTCGTGGTGGGGCTAGCGGGGGGGCAGATACGCAGTATTTT
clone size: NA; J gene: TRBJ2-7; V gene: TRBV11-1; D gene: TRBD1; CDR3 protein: CASSSGPGQGFYEQYF; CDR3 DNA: TGTGCCAGCAGCTCCGGACCGGGACAGGGGTTCTACGAGCAGTACTTC
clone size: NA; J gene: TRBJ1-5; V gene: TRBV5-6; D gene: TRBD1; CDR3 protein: CASSVSGQGNQPQHF; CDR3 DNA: TGTGCCAGCAGCGTTTCGGGACAGGGGAATCAGCCCCAGCATTTT
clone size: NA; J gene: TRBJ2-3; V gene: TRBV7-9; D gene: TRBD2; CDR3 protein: CASSSVLAGRTSTDTQYF; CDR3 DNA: TGTGCCAGCAGCTCTGTACTAGCGGGACGAACTAGCACAGATACGCAGTATTTT
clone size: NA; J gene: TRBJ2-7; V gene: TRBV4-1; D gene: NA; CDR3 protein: CASSQVRDTYEQYF; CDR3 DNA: TGCGCCAGCAGCCAAGTAAGGGATACCTACGAGCAGTACTTC
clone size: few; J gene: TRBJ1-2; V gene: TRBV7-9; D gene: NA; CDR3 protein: CASSPDSGSGYTF; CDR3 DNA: TGTGCCAGCAGCCCGGACTCGGGTAGTGGCTACACCTTC
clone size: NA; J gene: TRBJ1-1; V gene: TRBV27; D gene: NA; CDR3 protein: CASSSLPPGHTEAFF; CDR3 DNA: TGTGCCAGCAGTTCCCTTCCGCCGGGACACACTGAAGCTTTCTTT
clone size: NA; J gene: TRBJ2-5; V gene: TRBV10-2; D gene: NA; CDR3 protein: CASSTASLEETQYF; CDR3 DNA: TGCGCCAGCAGTACAGCAAGCCTCGAAGAGACCCAGTACTTC
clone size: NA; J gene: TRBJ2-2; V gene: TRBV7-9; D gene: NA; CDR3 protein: CASSLVTGVQTGELFF; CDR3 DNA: TGTGCCAGCAGCTTAGTAACGGGAGTTCAAACCGGGGAGCTGTTTTTT
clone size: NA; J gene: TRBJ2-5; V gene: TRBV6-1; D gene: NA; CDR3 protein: CASSDQVGETQYF; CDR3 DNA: TGTGCCAGCAGTGACCAAGTGGGAGAGACCCAGTACTTC
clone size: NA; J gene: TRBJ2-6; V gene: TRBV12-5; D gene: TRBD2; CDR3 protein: CASVGGGAGANVLTF; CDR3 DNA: TGTGCTAGTGTCGGGGGAGGGGCTGGGGCCAACGTCCTGACTTTC
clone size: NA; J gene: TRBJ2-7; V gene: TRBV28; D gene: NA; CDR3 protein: CASSLMDSSSYEQYF; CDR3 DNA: TGTGCCAGCAGTTTAATGGATTCATCCTCCTACGAGCAGTACTTC
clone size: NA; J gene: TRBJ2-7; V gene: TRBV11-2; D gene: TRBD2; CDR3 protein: CASSAGLGTYEQYF; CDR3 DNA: TGTGCCAGCAGTGCAGGACTAGGCACCTACGAGCAGTACTTC
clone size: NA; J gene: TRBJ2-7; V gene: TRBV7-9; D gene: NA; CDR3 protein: CASSLVAGPYEQYF; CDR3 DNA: TGTGCCAGCAGCTTAGTTGCCGGACCCTACGAGCAGTACTTC
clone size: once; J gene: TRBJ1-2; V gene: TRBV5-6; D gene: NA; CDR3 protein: CASSVGGYGYTF; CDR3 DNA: TGTGCCAGCAGCGTCGGGGGCTATGGCTACACCTTC
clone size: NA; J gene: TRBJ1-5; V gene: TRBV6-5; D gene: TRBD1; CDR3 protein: CASSRPGQALPQHF; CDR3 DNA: TGTGCCAGCAGTAGACCGGGACAGGCCCTGCCCCAGCATTTT
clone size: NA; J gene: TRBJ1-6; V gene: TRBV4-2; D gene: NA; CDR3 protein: CASSQVAFVGQGSISPLHF; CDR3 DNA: TGTGCCAGCAGCCAAGTAGCTTTCGTTGGGCAGGGGTCAATTTCACCCCTCCACTTT
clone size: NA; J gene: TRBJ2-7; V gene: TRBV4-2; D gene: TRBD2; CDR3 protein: CASSQRTSGTYEQYF; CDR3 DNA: TGTGCCAGCAGCCAACGGACTAGCGGGACCTACGAGCAGTACTTC
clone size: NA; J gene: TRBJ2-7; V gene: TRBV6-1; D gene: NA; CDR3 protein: CASSEEARGAPYEQYF; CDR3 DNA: TGTGCCAGCAGTGAAGAGGCAAGGGGAGCCCCCTACGAGCAGTACTTC
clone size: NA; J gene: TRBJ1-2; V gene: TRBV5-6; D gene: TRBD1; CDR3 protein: CASSQTGPVGGYTF; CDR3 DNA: TGTGCCAGCAGCCAGACAGGGCCAGTTGGTGGCTACACCTTC
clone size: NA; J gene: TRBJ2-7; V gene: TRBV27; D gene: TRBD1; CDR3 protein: CASSSPGQGAYEQYF; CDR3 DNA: TGTGCCAGCAGCTCCCCGGGACAGGGGGCCTACGAGCAGTACTTC
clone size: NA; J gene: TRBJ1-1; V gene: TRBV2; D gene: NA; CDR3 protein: CARKQETSEAFF; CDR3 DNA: TGTGCCAGGAAGCAGGAGACATCTGAAGCTTTCTTT
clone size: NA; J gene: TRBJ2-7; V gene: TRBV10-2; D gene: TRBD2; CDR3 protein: CASGDPTSGGVDEQYF; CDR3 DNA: TGCGCCAGTGGGGATCCGACTAGCGGGGGGGTAGACGAGCAGTACTTC
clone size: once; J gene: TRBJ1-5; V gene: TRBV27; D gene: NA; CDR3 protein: CAIGTYQPQHF; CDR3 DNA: TGTGCCATAGGGACCTATCAGCCCCAGCATTTT
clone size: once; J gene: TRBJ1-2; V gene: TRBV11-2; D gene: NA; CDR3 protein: CASSLIPTEGYTF; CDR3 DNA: TGTGCCAGCAGCTTAATTCCCACAGAGGGCTACACCTTC
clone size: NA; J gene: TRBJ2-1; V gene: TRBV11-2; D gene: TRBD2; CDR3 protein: CATETSGSYNEQFF; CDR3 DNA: TGTGCCACCGAGACTAGCGGCTCCTACAATGAGCAGTTCTTC
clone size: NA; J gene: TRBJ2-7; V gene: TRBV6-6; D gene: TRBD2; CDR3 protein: CASSSVGAGGEQYF; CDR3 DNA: TGTGCCAGCAGCTCCGTCGGGGCGGGAGGCGAGCAGTACTTC
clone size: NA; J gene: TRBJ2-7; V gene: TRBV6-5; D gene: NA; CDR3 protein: CASSPNYEQYF; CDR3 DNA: TGTGCCAGCAGCCCCAACTACGAGCAGTACTTC
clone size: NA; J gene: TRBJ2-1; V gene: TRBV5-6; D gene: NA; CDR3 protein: CASSFGGLGNEQFF; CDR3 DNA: TGTGCCAGCAGCTTCGGGGGACTGGGCAATGAGCAGTTCTTC
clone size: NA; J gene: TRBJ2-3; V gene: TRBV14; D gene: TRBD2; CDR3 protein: CASSQYPGLAEDTQYF; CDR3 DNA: TGTGCCAGCAGCCAATATCCGGGACTAGCAGAAGATACGCAGTATTTT
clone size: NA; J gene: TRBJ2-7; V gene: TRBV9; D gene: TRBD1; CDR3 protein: CASSGRQGALYEQYF; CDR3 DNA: TGTGCCAGCAGTGGGAGACAGGGGGCCCTCTACGAGCAGTACTTC
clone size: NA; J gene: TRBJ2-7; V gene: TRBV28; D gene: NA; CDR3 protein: CASSLARESYEQYF; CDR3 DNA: TGTGCCAGCAGTTTAGCGAGAGAATCCTACGAGCAGTACTTC